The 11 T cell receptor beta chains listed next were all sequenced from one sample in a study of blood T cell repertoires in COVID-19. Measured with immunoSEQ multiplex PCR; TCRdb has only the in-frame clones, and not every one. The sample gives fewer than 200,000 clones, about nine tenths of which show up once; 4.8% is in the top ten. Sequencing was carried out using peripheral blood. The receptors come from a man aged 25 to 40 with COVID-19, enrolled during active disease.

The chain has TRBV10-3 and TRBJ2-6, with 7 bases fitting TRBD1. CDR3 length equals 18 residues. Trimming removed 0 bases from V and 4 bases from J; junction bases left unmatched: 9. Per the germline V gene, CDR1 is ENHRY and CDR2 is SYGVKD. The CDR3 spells CAISESPGRGPGANVLTF. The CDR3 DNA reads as TGTGCCATCAGTGAGTCGCCCGGAAGGGGGCCGGGGGCCAACGTCCTGACTTTC.

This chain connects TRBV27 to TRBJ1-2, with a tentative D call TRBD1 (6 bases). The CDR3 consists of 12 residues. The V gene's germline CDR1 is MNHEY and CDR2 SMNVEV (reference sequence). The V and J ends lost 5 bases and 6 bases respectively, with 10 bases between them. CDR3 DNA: TGTGCCAGCAGTGACAGGCTCGATGGCTACACCTTC. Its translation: CASSDRLDGYTF.

The chain's CDR3 is CASSAAGTGELFF. CDR3 DNA sequence: TGTGCCAGCAGTGCCGCAGGGACCGGGGAGCTGTTTTTT. The V call is TRBV2, the J call TRBJ2-2; the D gene is possibly TRBD1 (5 bases). Germline V lookup: CDR1 SNHLY, CDR2 FYNNEI. The CDR3 spans 13 residues. The V gene lost 4 bases and the J gene lost 5 bases, with 8 bases spanning the gap.

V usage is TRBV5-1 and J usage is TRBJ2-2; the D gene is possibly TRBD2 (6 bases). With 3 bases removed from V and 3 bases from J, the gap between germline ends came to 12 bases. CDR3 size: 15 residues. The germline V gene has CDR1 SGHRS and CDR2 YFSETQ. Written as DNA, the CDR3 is TGCGCCAGCAGCTCTGGGGGGTCCTACACCGGGGAGCTGTTTTTT. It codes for CASSSGGSYTGELFF.

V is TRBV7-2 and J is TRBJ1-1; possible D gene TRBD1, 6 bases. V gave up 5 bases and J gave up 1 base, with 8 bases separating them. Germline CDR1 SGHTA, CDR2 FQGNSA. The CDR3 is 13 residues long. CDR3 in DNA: TGTGCCAGCAGCGCGGACAGGAACACTGAAGCTTTCTTT. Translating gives CASSADRNTEAFF. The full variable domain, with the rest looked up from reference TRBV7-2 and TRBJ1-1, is GAGVSQSPSNKVTEKGKDVELRCDPISGHTALYWYRQSLGQGLEFLIYFQGNSAPDKSGLPSDRFSAERTGGSVSTLTIQRTQQEDSAVYLCASSADRNTEAFFGQGTRLTVV.

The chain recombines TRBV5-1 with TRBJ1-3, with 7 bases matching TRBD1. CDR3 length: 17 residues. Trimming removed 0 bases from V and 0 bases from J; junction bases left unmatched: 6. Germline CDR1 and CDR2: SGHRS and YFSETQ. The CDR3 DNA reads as TGCGCCAGCAGCTTGGGGGACAGATTCAGCTCTGGAAACACCATATATTTT. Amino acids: CASSLGDRFSSGNTIYF.

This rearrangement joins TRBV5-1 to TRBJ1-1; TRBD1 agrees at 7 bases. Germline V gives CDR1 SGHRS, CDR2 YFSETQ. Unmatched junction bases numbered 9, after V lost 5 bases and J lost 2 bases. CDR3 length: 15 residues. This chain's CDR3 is CASSTGVPINTEAFF. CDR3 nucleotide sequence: TGCGCCAGCAGTACAGGGGTCCCCATAAACACTGAAGCTTTCTTT.

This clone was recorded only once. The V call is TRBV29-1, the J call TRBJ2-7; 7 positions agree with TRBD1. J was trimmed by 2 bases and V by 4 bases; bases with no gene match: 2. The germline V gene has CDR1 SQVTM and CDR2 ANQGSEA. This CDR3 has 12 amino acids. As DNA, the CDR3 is TGCAGCGTTGTCCAGGGGGCCTACGAGCAGTACTTC. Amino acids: CSVVQGAYEQYF.

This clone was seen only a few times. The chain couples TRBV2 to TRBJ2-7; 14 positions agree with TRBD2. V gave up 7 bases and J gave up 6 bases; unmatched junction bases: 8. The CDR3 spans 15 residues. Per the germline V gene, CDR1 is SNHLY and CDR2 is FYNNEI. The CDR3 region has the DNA TGTGCCAGCACCCAGACTAGCGGGGGGGCGGGCGAGCAGTACTTC. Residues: CASTQTSGGAGEQYF.

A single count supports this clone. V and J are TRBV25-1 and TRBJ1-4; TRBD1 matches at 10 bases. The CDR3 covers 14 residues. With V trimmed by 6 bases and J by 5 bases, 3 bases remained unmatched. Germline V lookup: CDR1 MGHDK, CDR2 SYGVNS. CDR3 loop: CASRGDRGNEKLFF. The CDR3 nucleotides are TGTGCCAGCAGGGGGGACAGGGGAAATGAAAAACTGTTTTTT.

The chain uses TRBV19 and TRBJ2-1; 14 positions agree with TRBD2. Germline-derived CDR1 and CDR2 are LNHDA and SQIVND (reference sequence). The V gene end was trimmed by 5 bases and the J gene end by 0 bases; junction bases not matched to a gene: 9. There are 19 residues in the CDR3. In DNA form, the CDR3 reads TGTGCCAGTAGTTCCCGGACTAGCGGGGGGAGTGGCTCCTACAATGAGCAGTTCTTC. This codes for CASSSRTSGGSGSYNEQFF.